These T cell receptor beta chains were read from a single sample in a study of identical twins. MiXCR, applied by TCRdb to the 5' RACE reads, yields one record per CDR3 protein. The data contain hundreds of thousands of distinct CDR3 sequences, over 8.5% of them singletons. This sample also appeared in a second study, on yellow fever vaccine responses in identical twins.

Input material: PBMCs. These receptors were collected from a young woman in good health. CDR3s include the opening cysteine and the closing phenylalanine or tryptophan. Fields, in order: J gene, V gene, CDR3 protein.

>TRBJ2-6|TRBV4-2
CASSQGQVSSGANVLTF
>TRBJ1-1|TRBV4-2
CASSLAEDTEAFF
>TRBJ2-7|TRBV20-1
CSAPPGQGPLGEQYF
>TRBJ2-7|TRBV7-9
CASSPSWTGSFYEQYF
>TRBJ1-1|TRBV10-3
CAISLGGDTEAFF
>TRBJ2-7|TRBV20-1
CSLRQGSYEQYF
>TRBJ2-5|TRBV4-1
CASSLLETSGKETQYF
>TRBJ2-5|TRBV5-1
CASSLLSQYQETQYF
>TRBJ1-6|TRBV10-3
CAISDRTSSYNSPLHF
>TRBJ1-1|TRBV4-1
CASSHVLQGATTTEAFF
>TRBJ2-7|TRBV29-1
CSVTPYRLGSYEQYF
>TRBJ2-5|TRBV7-9
CASSSTGAPGETQYF
>TRBJ2-7|TRBV5-1
CASSLTSLADRRFDEQYF
>TRBJ2-5|TRBV12-3/TRBV12-4
CASSKTGGKETQYF
>TRBJ1-2|TRBV5-1
CASSLAPASSGYGYTF
>TRBJ2-7|TRBV28
CASSLTLGQGYEQYF
>TRBJ2-1|TRBV12-3/TRBV12-4
CASSPLGASGLVEQFF
>TRBJ2-2|TRBV7-9
CASEKPNTGELFF
>TRBJ2-6|TRBV12-3/TRBV12-4
CASRDRGPGANVLTF
>TRBJ2-6|TRBV7-9
CARSVAGANVLTF
>TRBJ2-7|TRBV4-3
CASSPWTGGNHEQYF
>TRBJ2-1|TRBV20-1
CSARDPTTSYNEQFF
>TRBJ2-3|TRBV9
CASSDPRGLAGRDTQYF
>TRBJ2-7|TRBV9
CASSGGPETFYYEQYF
>TRBJ1-2|TRBV5-5
CASSPTKLHGYTF
>TRBJ2-1|TRBV13
CASSLDRVGQFF
>TRBJ2-1|TRBV9
CASSVKLGTSGYNEQFF
>TRBJ2-5|TRBV18
CASSGKLGETQYF
>TRBJ2-3|TRBV6-2/TRBV6-3
CASSPASIYTQYF
>TRBJ2-3|TRBV12-3/TRBV12-4
CASSPIGGPGSDTQYF
>TRBJ2-7|TRBV29-1
CSVEDRSRGYEQYF
>TRBJ2-2|TRBV14
CASSQIYGTGELFF
>TRBJ2-3|TRBV7-3
CASSLEGAITDTQYF
>TRBJ1-1|TRBV28
CASSFPGQMNTEAFF
>TRBJ2-5|TRBV5-1
CASRTSGSLTETQYF
>TRBJ2-1|TRBV14
CASSRLGSSYNEQFF
>TRBJ2-5|TRBV20-1
CSARDFWGAQTQYF
>TRBJ2-5|TRBV3-1
CASSQVLEQETQYF
>TRBJ2-7|TRBV28
CASGLAGLYEQYF
>TRBJ2-7|TRBV28
CASSPPISTYEQYF
>TRBJ1-5|TRBV20-1
CSAEGGSNQPQHF
>TRBJ2-1|TRBV6-2/TRBV6-3
CASRSDRAKQFF
>TRBJ2-7|TRBV4-2
CASSQERDTYEQYF
>TRBJ2-3|TRBV29-1
CSALSDTQYF
>TRBJ2-1|TRBV20-1
CSARVTAGVNEQFF
>TRBJ2-7|TRBV10-3
CAISELDHRDEQYF
>TRBJ2-7|TRBV20-1
CSAGRTGVGHEQYF
>TRBJ2-7|TRBV20-1
CSAPRLAESYEQYF
>TRBJ2-5|TRBV12-3/TRBV12-4
CASSLAANLGRETQYF
>TRBJ2-1|TRBV7-9
CASSPGTGAGFNEQFF
>TRBJ2-5|TRBV9
CASSVERTRQETQYF
>TRBJ2-7|TRBV5-1
CASKTSSGGYEQYF